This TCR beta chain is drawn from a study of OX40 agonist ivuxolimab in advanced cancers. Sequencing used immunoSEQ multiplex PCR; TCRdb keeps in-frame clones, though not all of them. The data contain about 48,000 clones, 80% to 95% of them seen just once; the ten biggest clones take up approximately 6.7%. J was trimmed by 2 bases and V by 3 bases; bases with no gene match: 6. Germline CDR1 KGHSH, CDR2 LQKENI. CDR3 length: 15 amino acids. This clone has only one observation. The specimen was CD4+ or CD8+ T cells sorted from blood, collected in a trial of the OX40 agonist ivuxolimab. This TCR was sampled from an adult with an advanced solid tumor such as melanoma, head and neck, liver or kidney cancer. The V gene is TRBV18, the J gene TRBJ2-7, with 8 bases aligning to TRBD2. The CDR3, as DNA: TGTGCCAGCTCACCGGTCGGGGGGGAGACCTACGAGCAGTACTTC. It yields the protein CASSPVGGETYEQYF.